This TCR beta chain was captured in a study of blood T cell repertoires in COVID-19. Across the study: The analysed material was cDNA or gDNA that came from T cells, B-cell-depleted T cells, or PBMCs.

Method: immunoSEQ multiplex PCR; TCRdb's copy keeps in-frame clones and lacks some. The profile shows over 130,000 clones, 84% of them singletons. The CDR3 is 15 amino acids. Germline CDR1 is KGHSH and CDR2 is LQKENI. V lost 4 bases to trimming and J lost 4 bases, with 16 bases between them. The TCR was taken from a man aged 25-45 years with COVID-19, enrolled during active disease. V and J are TRBV18 and TRBJ2-5; perhaps TRBD2 as D (7 bases). Specimen: peripheral blood. The CDR3 sequence is CASSHSGGAGETQYF. Here the CDR3 DNA reads TGTGCCAGCTCACATTCGGGGGGCGCGGGAGAGACCCAGTACTTC.